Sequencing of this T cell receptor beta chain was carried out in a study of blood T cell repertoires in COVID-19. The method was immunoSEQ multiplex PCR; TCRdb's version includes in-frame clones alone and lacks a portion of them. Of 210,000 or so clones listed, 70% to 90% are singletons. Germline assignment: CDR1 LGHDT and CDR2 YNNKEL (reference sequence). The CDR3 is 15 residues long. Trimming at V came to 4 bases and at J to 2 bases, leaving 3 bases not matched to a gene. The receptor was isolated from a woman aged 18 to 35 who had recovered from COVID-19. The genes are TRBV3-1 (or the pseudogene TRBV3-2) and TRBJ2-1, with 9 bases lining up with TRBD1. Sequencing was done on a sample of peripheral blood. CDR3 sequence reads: CASSLRQGAYNEQFF. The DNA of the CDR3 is TGTGCCAGCAGCCTTCGACAGGGGGCCTACAATGAGCAGTTCTTC.